What follows is one T cell receptor (beta chain) and its context. The data stem from a study of T cell changes during pregnancy in multiple sclerosis. This CDR3 is built from 13 residues. The V segment lost 3 bases and the J segment 6 bases; nucleotides outside the gene matches: 4. CDR1 and CDR2 (germline): MNHEY, SMNVEV (reference sequence). This table comes from immunoSEQ multiplex PCR, and its TCRdb copy is limited to in-frame clones, with some not included. The profile covers more than 55,000 clones, with approximately 91% appearing a single time and 0.38% taken by the ten largest. The sequences come from CD4+ T cells from peripheral blood mononuclear cells, collected in the third trimester of pregnancy. The sequence came from a female donor with multiple sclerosis, enrolled in a pregnancy study. This rearrangement joins TRBV27 to TRBJ1-2, with 7 bases lining up with TRBD1. In DNA form, the CDR3 reads TGTGCCAGCAGTTTTAACAGGGGTCATGGCTACACCTTC. Translated, it gives CASSFNRGHGYTF.